Following are 19 T cell receptor beta chains from one sample sequenced in a study of blood T cell repertoires in COVID-19. Profiling relied on immunoSEQ multiplex PCR, and the TCRdb table lists in-frame clones only, not all of them. The data show 150,000 to 170,000 clones, roughly 83% seen once. Sequenced sample: peripheral blood. The receptors here all came from a woman aged 55-75 years with COVID-19, enrolled during active disease.

This chain uses TRBV6-5 with TRBJ2-7; 11 nucleotides line up with TRBD2. CDR1 is MNHEY, CDR2 SVGAGI, per germline. The CDR3 is 15 residues long. The V segment lost 0 bases and the J segment 2 bases; nucleotides outside the gene matches: 0. In DNA, the CDR3 is TGTGCCAGCAGTTACTCGGGACTAGCGGCCTACGAGCAGTACTTC. This codes for CASSYSGLAAYEQYF.

The chain joins TRBV5-4 to TRBJ1-2; 11 bases map to TRBD1. The germline V gene encodes CDR1 SGHNT and CDR2 YYREEE (reference sequence). The CDR3 totals 17 residues. V lost 4 bases to trimming and J lost 7 bases; unmatched junction nucleotides: 15. The CDR3 here is CASSQPGQGVILGGYTF. Written as DNA, the CDR3 is TGTGCCAGCAGCCAGCCGGGACAGGGGGTAATTCTGGGTGGCTACACCTTC.

This sequence joins TRBV19 and TRBJ1-3; possibly TRBD1 for D (5 bases). The V end lost 5 bases, the J end lost 0 bases, and 8 bases lay between the germline ends. This CDR3 spans 14 amino acids. Germline V gene data show CDR1 as LNHDA and CDR2 as SQIVND (reference sequence). CDR3 bases: TGTGCCAGTAGTCAACAGGTCTCTGGAAACACCATATATTTT. Translation: CASSQQVSGNTIYF.

The chain carries TRBV5-4 and TRBJ2-2; D not certain. The length of the CDR3 is 13 residues. With 0 bases removed from V and 5 bases from J, the gap between germline ends came to 5 bases. Germline assignment: CDR1 SGHNT and CDR2 YYREEE (reference sequence). CDR3 residues: CASSLGGTGELFF. In nucleotides, the CDR3 is TGTGCCAGCAGCTTGGGCGGTACCGGGGAGCTGTTTTTT.

This rearrangement joins TRBV28 to TRBJ1-2; D might be TRBD1 (6 bases). The CDR3 runs 16 residues. Trimming stripped 3 bases from V and 6 bases from J, with 20 bases between. CDR1 and CDR2 from the germline V gene are MDHEN and SYDVKM. Written as DNA, the CDR3 is TGTGCCAGCAGTTTCTCGGGGGGACGGGGGCTAGATGGCTACACCTTC. As protein: CASSFSGGRGLDGYTF.

V usage is TRBV29-1 and J usage is TRBJ1-1; weak D call: TRBD1 (6 bases). The CDR3 has 12 amino acids. Trimming removed 6 bases at V and 0 bases at J, with 8 bases between. Germline V gene lookup returns CDR1 SQVTM and CDR2 ANQGSEA. The CDR3 region is CSVRTVNTEAFF. CDR3 DNA: TGCAGCGTCCGGACAGTGAACACTGAAGCTTTCTTT.

The rearrangement links TRBV6-1 to TRBJ2-7; D perhaps matches TRBD2 (5 bases). This CDR3 is 14 amino acids long. In germline, CDR1 is MNHNS, CDR2 SASEGT. V lost 1 base and J 6 bases, leaving 13 bases between the germline ends. CDR3 bases: TGTGCCAGCAGTGAAGTTACCAAAGGGAGCGAGCAGTACGTC. Protein product: CASSEVTKGSEQYV.

V gene TRBV5-1 combines with J gene TRBJ1-1; TRBD1 matches 12 bases. This CDR3 region has 19 residues. Germline CDR1 reads SGHRS; CDR2 reads YFSETQ. J was trimmed by 0 bases and V by 4 bases; bases with no gene match: 13. For the CDR3, the DNA is TGCGCCAGCAGCCAGGGACAGGGGGCCCTATCGTTTATGAACACTGAAGCTTTCTTT. It yields the protein CASSQGQGALSFMNTEAFF.

This clone was recorded many times. The chain has TRBV5-1 and TRBJ2-7; the match to TRBD2 covers 13 bases. Germline V gene lookup returns CDR1 SGHRS and CDR2 YFSETQ. The CDR3 extends over 14 amino acids. After removal of 4 bases from V and 5 bases from J, the junction contained 3 bases not matched to a gene. CDR3 in amino acids: CASSRTSGSNEQYF. As DNA, the CDR3 is TGCGCCAGCAGCCGGACTAGCGGGAGCAACGAGCAGTACTTC.

This chain links TRBV19 with TRBJ1-1, with D unclear. Germline CDR1 and CDR2: LNHDA and SQIVND (reference sequence). The CDR3 contains 14 residues. Trimming took 10 bases from V and 0 from J, leaving 15 bases between them. The CDR3 loop reads CATSVGGLNTEAFF. In DNA form, the CDR3 reads TGTGCCACCTCAGTGGGAGGCCTGAACACTGAAGCTTTCTTT.

Only a few counts were recorded for this clone. The CDR3: CASSARQMNTEAFF. The CDR3 DNA reads TGTGCCAGCAGCGCCCGACAGATGAACACTGAAGCTTTCTTT. The chain carries TRBV9 and TRBJ1-1; D perhaps matches TRBD1 (5 bases). The CDR3 loop spans 14 amino acids. CDR1 is SGDLS, CDR2 YYNGEE, per germline. Trimming left V 3 bases short and J 0 bases short, with 9 bases between. Together with reference TRBV9 and TRBJ1-1, the CDR3 gives the full variable domain: DSGVTQTPKHLITATGQRVTLRCSPRSGDLSVYWYQQSLDQGLQFLIQYYNGEERAKGNILERFSAQQFPDLHSELNLSSLELGDSALYFCASSARQMNTEAFFGQGTRLTVV.

The chain employs TRBV9 and TRBJ2-1; 11 bases match TRBD2. The CDR3 spans 16 residues. Germline trimming cut 1 base from V and 10 bases from J; bases unmatched to any gene: 10. The V gene's germline CDR1 is SGDLS and CDR2 YYNGEE. In DNA form, the CDR3 reads TGTGCCAGCAGCGTATACCCGACTAGCGGGATAAGGGAGCAGTTCTTC. Amino acid sequence: CASSVYPTSGIREQFF.

J is TRBJ1-2 and V is TRBV5-1, with 9 bases matching TRBD1. Trimming took 4 bases from V and 4 from J; bases not matched to a gene: 5. Germline V gives CDR1 SGHRS, CDR2 YFSETQ. The CDR3 runs to 14 residues. In nucleotides, the CDR3 is TGCGCCAGCAGCCCGGGACAGGGCCCCTATGGCTACACCTTC. Amino acids: CASSPGQGPYGYTF.

The chain has TRBV9 and TRBJ2-3, with 8 bases matching TRBD2. The J segment lost 6 bases and the V segment lost 0 bases, leaving 6 bases of the junction unmatched. From germline, CDR1 is SGDLS and CDR2 YYNGEE. CDR3 length: 15 amino acids. The CDR3 loop is CASSVDTGGPDTQYF. The DNA of the CDR3 is TGTGCCAGCAGCGTAGATACGGGGGGGCCCGATACGCAGTATTTT. Full variable domain (missing parts from reference TRBV9 and TRBJ2-3): DSGVTQTPKHLITATGQRVTLRCSPRSGDLSVYWYQQSLDQGLQFLIQYYNGEERAKGNILERFSAQQFPDLHSELNLSSLELGDSALYFCASSVDTGGPDTQYFGPGTRLTVL.

The J gene is TRBJ1-1, the V gene TRBV6-6; 7 nucleotides agree with TRBD1. Unmatched junction bases numbered 9, after V lost 2 bases and J lost 6 bases. CDR1 is MNHNY and CDR2 is SVGAGI in the germline V gene (reference sequence). The CDR3 is 15 residues long. The CDR3 bases are TGTGCCAGCAGTTACGGTAGGGGGCGCGGATCTGAAGCTTTCTTT. Translating it yields CASSYGRGRGSEAFF.

This clone has more than one count but fewer than ten. This CDR3 is also generated by other DNA sequences in the sample. The chain uses TRBV6-5 and TRBJ1-2, with 7 bases that match TRBD1. CDR1 is MNHEY and CDR2 is SVGAGI in the germline V gene. Trimming at V came to 5 bases and at J to 7 bases, leaving 4 bases not matched to a gene. The CDR3 length is 12 residues. The CDR3 coding sequence is TGTGCCAGCAGTAAGGGGGCGGGTGGCTACACCTTC. Translated: CASSKGAGGYTF.

Written as DNA, the CDR3 is TGCAGCGTCCGGGACAGGGTGCATGGCTACACCTTC. Protein sequence: CSVRDRVHGYTF. V and J are TRBV29-1 and TRBJ1-2, with 9 bases matching TRBD1. With 6 bases clipped from V and 6 bases from J, the junction kept 5 bases outside the gene matches. The CDR3 totals 12 residues. Looked up from germline, CDR1 is SQVTM and CDR2 is ANQGSEA.

The chain's CDR3 is CASSPLPGNTIYF. The CDR3 nucleotides are TGTGCCAGCAGCCCCCTCCCCGGAAACACCATATATTTT. This sequence joins TRBV7-2 and TRBJ1-3; no firm D call. This CDR3 has 13 residues. Germline lookup yields CDR1 SGHTA and CDR2 FQGNSA. The ends were cut back, 5 bases at V and 4 bases at J, with 9 bases in the middle.

This clone was counted between two and nine times. The rearrangement links TRBV7-2 to TRBJ1-5; weak D call: TRBD1 (5 bases). V lost 1 base and J 7 bases, leaving 5 bases between the germline ends. The germline gives CDR1 SGHTA, CDR2 FQGNSA. The CDR3 covers 12 residues. CDR3 coding DNA: TGTGCCAGCAGCTTAGGGGGCCAGCCCCAGCATTTT. Its protein product is CASSLGGQPQHF.